This T cell receptor beta chain was retrieved from a study of T-cell reconstitution after alpha-beta-depleted transplantation in children. For TCRbeta, the library was prepared with unique molecular identifiers. TCRdb recomputed calls from the PCR reads with MiXCR, one row per CDR3 protein. The sample has approximately 430,000 distinct CDR3 sequences, 15% to 20% seen once. The CDR3 is 13 amino acids. The V segment lost 7 bases and the J segment 3 bases; nucleotides outside the gene matches: 6. Germline V gives CDR1 SQVTM, CDR2 ANQGSEA. The V and J genes are TRBV29-1 and TRBJ2-7, with 10 bases aligning to TRBD1. This sequence originates from a boy younger than two who had a stem cell transplant for Wiskott-Aldrich syndrome, so the T cells may come from the graft donor. The source material was PBMCs, mostly from graft donor cells, sampled 360 days after TCRalphabeta/CD19-depleted stem cell transplant. The CDR3 reads CSASGTGVYEQYF. CDR3 DNA sequence: TGCAGCGCCTCCGGGACAGGGGTCTACGAGCAGTACTTC.